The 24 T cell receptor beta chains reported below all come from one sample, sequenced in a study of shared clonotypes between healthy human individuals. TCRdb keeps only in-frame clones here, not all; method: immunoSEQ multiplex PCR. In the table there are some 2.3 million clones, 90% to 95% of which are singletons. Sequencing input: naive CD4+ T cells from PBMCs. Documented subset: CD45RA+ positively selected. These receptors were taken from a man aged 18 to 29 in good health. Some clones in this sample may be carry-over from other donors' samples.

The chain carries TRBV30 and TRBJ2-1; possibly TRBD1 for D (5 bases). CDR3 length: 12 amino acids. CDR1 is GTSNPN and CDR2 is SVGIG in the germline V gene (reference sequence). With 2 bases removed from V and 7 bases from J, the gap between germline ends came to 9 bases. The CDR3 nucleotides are TGTGCCTGGAGTCAGGGCCCGAATGAGCAGTTCTTC. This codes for CAWSQGPNEQFF.

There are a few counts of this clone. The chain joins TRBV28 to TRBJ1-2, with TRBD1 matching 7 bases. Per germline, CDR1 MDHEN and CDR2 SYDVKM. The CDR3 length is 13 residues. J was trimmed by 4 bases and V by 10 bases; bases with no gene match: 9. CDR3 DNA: TGTGCCACTCCGCGCCGGGACAGCTATGGCTACACCTTC. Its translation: CATPRRDSYGYTF.

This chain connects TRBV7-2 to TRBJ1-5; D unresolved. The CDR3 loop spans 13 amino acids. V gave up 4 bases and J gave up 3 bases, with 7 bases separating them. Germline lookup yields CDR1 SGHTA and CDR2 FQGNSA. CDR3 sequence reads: CASSWQDNQPQHF. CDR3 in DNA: TGTGCCAGCAGCTGGCAAGACAATCAGCCCCAGCATTTT.

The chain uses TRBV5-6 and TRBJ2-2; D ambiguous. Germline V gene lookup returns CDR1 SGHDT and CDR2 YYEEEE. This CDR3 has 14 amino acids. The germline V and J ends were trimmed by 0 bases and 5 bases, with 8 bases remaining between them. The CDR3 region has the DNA TGTGCCAGCAGCTTGGACAGTCATACCGGGGAGCTGTTTTTT. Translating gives CASSLDSHTGELFF. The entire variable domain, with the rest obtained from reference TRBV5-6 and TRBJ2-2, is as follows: DAGVTQSPTHLIKTRGQQVTLRCSPKSGHDTVSWYQQALGQGPQFIFQYYEEEERQRGNFPDRFSGHQFPNYSSELNVNALLLGDSALYLCASSLDSHTGELFFGEGSRLTVL.

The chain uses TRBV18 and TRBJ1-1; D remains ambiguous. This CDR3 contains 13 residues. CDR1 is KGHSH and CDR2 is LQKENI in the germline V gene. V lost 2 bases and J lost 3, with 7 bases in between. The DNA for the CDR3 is TGTGCCAGCTCACCATCCAAGTACACTGAAGCTTTCTTT. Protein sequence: CASSPSKYTEAFF.

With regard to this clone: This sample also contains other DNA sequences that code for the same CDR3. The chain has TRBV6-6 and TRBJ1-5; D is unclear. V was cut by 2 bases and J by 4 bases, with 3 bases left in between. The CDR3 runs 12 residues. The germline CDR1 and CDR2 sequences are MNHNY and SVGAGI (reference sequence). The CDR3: CASSYRNQPQHF. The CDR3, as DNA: TGTGCCAGCAGTTACCGTAATCAGCCCCAGCATTTT.

The CDR3: CASSQGDGVGNIQYF. CDR3 nucleotides: TGTGCCAGCAGCCAAGGGGACGGGGTGGGAAACATTCAGTACTTC. The chain combines TRBV14 with TRBJ2-4; either TRBD1 or TRBD2 may fit D (5 bases each). Germline V gives CDR1 SGHDN, CDR2 FVKESK. This CDR3 is 15 amino acids long. V lost 1 base and J 6 bases, leaving 13 bases between the germline ends. Complete variable domain (other parts from reference TRBV14 and TRBJ2-4): EAGVTQFPSHSVIEKGQTVTLRCDPISGHDNLYWYRRVMGKEIKFLLHFVKESKQDESGMPNNRFLAERTGGTYSTLKVQPAELEDSGVYFCASSQGDGVGNIQYFGAGTRLSVL.

CDR3 nucleotide sequence: TGTGCCAGCAACGACCTGACAGATACGCAGTATTTT. Its protein is CASNDLTDTQYF. This sequence joins TRBV5-4 and TRBJ2-3; the D is unclear. The V and J ends lost 6 bases and 3 bases respectively, with 8 bases between them. There are 12 residues in the CDR3. CDR1 and CDR2 (germline): SGHNT, YYREEE (reference sequence).

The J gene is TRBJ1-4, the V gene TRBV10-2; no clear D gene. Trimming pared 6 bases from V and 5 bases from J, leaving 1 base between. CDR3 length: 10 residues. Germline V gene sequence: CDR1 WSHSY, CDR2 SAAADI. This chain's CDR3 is CASRNEKLFF. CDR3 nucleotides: TGCGCCAGCAGAAATGAAAAACTGTTTTTT.

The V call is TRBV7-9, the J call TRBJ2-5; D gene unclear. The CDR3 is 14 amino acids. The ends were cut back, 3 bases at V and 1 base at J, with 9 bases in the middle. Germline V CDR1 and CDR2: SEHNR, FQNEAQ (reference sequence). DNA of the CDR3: TGTGCCAGCAGCTTCTACGGAGTCCAAGAGACCCAGTACTTC. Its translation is CASSFYGVQETQYF.

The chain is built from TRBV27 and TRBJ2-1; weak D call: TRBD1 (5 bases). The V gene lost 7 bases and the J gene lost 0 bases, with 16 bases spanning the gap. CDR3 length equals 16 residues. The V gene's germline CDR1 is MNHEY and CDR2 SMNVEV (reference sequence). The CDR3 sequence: CASTYADSSSYNEQFF. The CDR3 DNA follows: TGTGCCAGCACCTACGCCGACAGCAGCTCCTACAATGAGCAGTTCTTC.

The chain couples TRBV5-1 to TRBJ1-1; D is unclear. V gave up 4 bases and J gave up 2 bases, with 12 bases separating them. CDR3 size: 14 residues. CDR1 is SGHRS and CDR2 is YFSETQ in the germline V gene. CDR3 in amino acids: CASSTPKVNTEAFF. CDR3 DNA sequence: TGCGCCAGCAGCACGCCTAAAGTCAACACTGAAGCTTTCTTT.

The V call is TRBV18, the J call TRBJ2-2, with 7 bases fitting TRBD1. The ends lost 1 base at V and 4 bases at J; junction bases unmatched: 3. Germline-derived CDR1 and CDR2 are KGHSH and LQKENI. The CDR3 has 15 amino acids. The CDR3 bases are TGTGCCAGCTCACCACGGGACAGTCTCACCGGGGAGCTGTTTTTT. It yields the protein CASSPRDSLTGELFF.

The CDR3 is CASSPQASVSNYGYTF. The CDR3 region has the DNA TGTGCCAGCAGCCCCCAGGCCAGCGTTTCTAACTATGGCTACACCTTC. V usage is TRBV9 and J usage is TRBJ1-2, with D unclear. Germline-derived CDR1 and CDR2 are SGDLS and YYNGEE. The CDR3 covers 16 residues. Trimming pared 4 bases from V and 0 bases from J, leaving 16 bases between.

The DNA of the CDR3 is TGTGCCAGCAGCTTGGGGAGGAACCCCAATCAGCCCCAGCATTTT. Its protein product is CASSLGRNPNQPQHF. The chain joins TRBV5-8 to TRBJ1-5; no clear D gene. The CDR3 has 15 residues. V shed 0 bases and J shed 3 bases, with 10 bases lying between them. CDR1 SGHTS and CDR2 YDEGEE come from the germline V gene.

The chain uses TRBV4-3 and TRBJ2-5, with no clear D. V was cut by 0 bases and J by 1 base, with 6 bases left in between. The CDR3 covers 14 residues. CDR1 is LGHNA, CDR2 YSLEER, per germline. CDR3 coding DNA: TGCGCCAGCAGCCAAGATGCCAGCCAAGAGACCCAGTACTTC. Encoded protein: CASSQDASQETQYF.

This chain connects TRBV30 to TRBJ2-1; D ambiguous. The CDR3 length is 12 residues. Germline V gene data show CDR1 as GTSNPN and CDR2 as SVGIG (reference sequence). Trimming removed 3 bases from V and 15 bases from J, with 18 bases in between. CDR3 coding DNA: TGTGCCTGGAGCGCGTTCCCGGTAACTCTGTTCTTC. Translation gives CAWSAFPVTLFF.

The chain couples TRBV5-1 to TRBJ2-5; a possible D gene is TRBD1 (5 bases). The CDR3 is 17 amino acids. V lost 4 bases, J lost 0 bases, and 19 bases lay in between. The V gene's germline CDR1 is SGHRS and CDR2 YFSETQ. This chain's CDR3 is CASSIQGLMANQETQYF. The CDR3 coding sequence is TGCGCCAGCAGCATCCAGGGTTTAATGGCGAACCAAGAGACCCAGTACTTC.

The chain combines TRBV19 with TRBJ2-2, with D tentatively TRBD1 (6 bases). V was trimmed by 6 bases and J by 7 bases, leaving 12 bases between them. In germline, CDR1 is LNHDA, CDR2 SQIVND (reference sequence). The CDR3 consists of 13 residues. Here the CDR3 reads CASRGALHGELFF. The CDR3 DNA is TGTGCCAGTAGGGGGGCTCTTCACGGGGAGCTGTTTTTT.

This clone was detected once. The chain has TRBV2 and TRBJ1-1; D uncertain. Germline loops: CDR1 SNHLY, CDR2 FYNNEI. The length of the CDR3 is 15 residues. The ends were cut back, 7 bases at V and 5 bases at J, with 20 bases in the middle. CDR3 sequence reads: CASNGQATYGTEAFF. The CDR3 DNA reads TGTGCCAGCAACGGGCAGGCAACATACGGGACTGAAGCTTTCTTT.

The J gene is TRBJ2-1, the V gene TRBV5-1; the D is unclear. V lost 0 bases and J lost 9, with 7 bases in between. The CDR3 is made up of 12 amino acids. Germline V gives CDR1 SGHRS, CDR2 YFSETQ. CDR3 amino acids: CASSLEFREQFF. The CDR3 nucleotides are TGCGCCAGCAGCTTGGAATTTCGTGAGCAGTTCTTC.

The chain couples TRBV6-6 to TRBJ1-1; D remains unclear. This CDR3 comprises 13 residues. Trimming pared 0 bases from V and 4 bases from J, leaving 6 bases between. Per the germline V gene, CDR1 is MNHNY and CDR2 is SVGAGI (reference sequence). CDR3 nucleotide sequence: TGTGCCAGCAGTTACTCCGAGAGCACTGAAGCTTTCTTT. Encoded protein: CASSYSESTEAFF.

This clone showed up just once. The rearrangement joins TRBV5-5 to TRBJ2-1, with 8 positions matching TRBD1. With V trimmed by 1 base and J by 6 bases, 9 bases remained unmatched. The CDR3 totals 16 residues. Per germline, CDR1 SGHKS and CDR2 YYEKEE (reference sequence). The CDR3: CASSLLTGGTSNEQFF. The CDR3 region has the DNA TGTGCCAGCAGCTTGCTAACAGGGGGGACAAGCAATGAGCAGTTCTTC.

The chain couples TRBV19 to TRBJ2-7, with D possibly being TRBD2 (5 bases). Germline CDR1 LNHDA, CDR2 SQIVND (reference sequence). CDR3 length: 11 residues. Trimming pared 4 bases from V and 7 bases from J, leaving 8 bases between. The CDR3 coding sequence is TGTGCCAGTAGTAGCCCGGGGGAGCAGTACTTC. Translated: CASSSPGEQYF.